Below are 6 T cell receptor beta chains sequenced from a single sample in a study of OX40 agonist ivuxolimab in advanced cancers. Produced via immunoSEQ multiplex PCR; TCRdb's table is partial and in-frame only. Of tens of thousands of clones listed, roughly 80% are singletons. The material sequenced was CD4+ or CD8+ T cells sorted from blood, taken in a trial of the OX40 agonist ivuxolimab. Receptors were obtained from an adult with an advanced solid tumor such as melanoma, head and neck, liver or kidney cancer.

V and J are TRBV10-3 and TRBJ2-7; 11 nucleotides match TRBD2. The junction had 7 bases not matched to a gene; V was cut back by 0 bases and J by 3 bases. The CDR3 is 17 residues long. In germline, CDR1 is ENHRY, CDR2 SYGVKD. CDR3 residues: CAISESGTSGGVYEQYF. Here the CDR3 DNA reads TGTGCCATCAGTGAGTCGGGGACTAGCGGAGGGGTCTACGAGCAGTACTTC.

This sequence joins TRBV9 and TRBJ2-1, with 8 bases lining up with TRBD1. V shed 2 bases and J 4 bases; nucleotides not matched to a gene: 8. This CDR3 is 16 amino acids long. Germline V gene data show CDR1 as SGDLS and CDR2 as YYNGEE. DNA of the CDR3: TGTGCCAGCAGCGTGGCCTACAGGGGGAGATACAATGAGCAGTTCTTC. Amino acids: CASSVAYRGRYNEQFF.

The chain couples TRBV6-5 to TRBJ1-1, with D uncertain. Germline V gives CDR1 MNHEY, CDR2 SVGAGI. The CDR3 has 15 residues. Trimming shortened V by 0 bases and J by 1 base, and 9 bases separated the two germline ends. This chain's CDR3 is CASSYSPSQNTEAFF. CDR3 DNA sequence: TGTGCCAGCAGTTACTCCCCTTCCCAGAACACTGAAGCTTTCTTT.

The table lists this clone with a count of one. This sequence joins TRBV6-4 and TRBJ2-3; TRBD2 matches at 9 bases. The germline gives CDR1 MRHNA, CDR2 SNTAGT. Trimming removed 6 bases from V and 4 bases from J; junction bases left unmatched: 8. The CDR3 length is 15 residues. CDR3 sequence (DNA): TGTGCCAGCAGCCGTGCGGGAGGGGGGTCAGATACGCAGTATTTT. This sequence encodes CASSRAGGGSDTQYF.

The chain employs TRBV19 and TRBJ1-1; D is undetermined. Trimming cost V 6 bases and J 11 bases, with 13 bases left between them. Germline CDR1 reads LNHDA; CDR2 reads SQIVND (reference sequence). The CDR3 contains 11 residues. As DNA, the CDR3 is TGTGCCAGTAGAATCGGGGTGTGGGCTTTCTTT. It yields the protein CASRIGVWAFF.

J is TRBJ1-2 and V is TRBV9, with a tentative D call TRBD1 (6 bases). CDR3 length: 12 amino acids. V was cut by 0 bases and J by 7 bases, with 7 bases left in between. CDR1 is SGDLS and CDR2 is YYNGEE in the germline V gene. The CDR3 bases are TGTGCCAGCAGCGTAGTGGGGGCTGGCTACACCTTC. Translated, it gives CASSVVGAGYTF.